Below are 30 T cell receptor beta chains sequenced from a single sample in a study of T cells in Graves' hyperthyroidism and ophthalmopathy. Amplified TCR beta CDR3 regions came from RNA transcripts. The primer set for the first-round RT-PCR of the TCR CDR3 was HTBI. TCRdb re-analysed the multiplex PCR reads in MiXCR, keeping a single row per CDR3 protein. The sample records 700,000 or so distinct CDR3 sequences, 14% being singletons. Material: blood. The receptor set was obtained from a woman in her 50s with Graves' ophthalmopathy.

This clonotype came up many times. The V gene is TRBV12-3 or TRBV12-4, the J gene TRBJ2-3, with 8 bases aligning to TRBD2. V was pared by 1 base and J by 4 bases, with 13 bases of the junction left unmatched. The CDR3 covers 18 residues. The chain's CDR3 is CASSLGVAGLYVPDTQYF. The CDR3 DNA reads as TGTGCCAGCAGTTTAGGGGTAGCGGGACTATACGTCCCAGATACGCAGTATTTT.

At least ten counts were recorded for this clonotype. The genes are TRBV3-1 and TRBJ2-7, with 12 bases identical to TRBD2. This CDR3 has 15 amino acids. Germline lookup yields CDR1 LGHDT and CDR2 YNNKEL (reference sequence). The ends lost 1 base at V and 6 bases at J; junction bases unmatched: 4. CDR3 sequence: CASSQGRLAGAEQYF. The CDR3, as DNA: TGTGCCAGCAGCCAAGGTCGACTAGCGGGAGCCGAGCAGTACTTC.

This clonotype has ten or more counts. The J gene is TRBJ2-1, the V gene TRBV28, with a tentative D call TRBD2 (6 bases). The germline CDR1 and CDR2 sequences are MDHEN and SYDVKM. The CDR3 spans 14 residues. The ends were cut back, 10 bases at V and 7 bases at J, with 20 bases in the middle. The CDR3 bases are TGTGCCACCATACGGGGAGGCACTGAAAATGAGCAGTTCTTC. As protein: CATIRGGTENEQFF.

This clonotype has more than one count but fewer than ten. The DNA for the CDR3 is TGTGCCAGCAGCGCAGCGCTGACAGGGGCTGGAAACACCATATATTTT. Amino acid sequence: CASSAALTGAGNTIYF. The rearrangement uses TRBV9 and TRBJ1-3, with TRBD1 matching over 8 bases. With 3 bases clipped from V and 2 bases from J, the junction kept 7 bases outside the gene matches. The CDR3 totals 16 residues. Looked up from germline, CDR1 is SGDLS and CDR2 is YYNGEE.

The V call is TRBV28, the J call TRBJ1-4; TRBD1 is a possible D gene (6 bases). Deletions cut 6 bases from V and 6 bases from J, with 14 bases between. Germline loops: CDR1 MDHEN, CDR2 SYDVKM. The CDR3 loop spans 14 amino acids. In DNA form, the CDR3 reads TGTGCCAGCAGGTTAGGGACATCTTATGAAAAACTGTTTTTT. It specifies CASRLGTSYEKLFF.

This clonotype was observed many times. The V and J genes are TRBV12-3 or TRBV12-4 and TRBJ1-2, with a weak D call TRBD1 (5 bases). V gave up 3 bases and J gave up 8 bases, with 10 bases separating them. The CDR3 contains 12 residues. The CDR3 sequence is CASSFSGLGYTF. The CDR3 nucleotides read TGTGCCAGCAGTTTCTCAGGGCTGGGCTACACCTTC.

In its sample, this clonotype was seen many times. This chain links TRBV20-1 with TRBJ2-7, with 10 bases aligning to TRBD2. The V and J ends lost 6 bases and 6 bases, in that order; junction bases with no gene match: 11. Germline CDR1 and CDR2: DFQATT and SNEGSKA (reference sequence). The CDR3 spans 14 residues. The DNA for the CDR3 is TGCAGTGCCTATTTAGCGGGAGGTATCCGCGAGCAGTACTTC. This codes for CSAYLAGGIREQYF.

CDR3 DNA: TGTGCCAGTAGTAAGGACAACGCCGAGCAGTACTTC. Translating it yields CASSKDNAEQYF. The V call is TRBV2, the J call TRBJ2-7, with D perhaps matching TRBD1 (5 bases). V lost 9 bases and J lost 6, with 15 bases in between. Germline lookup yields CDR1 SNHLY and CDR2 FYNNEI. The CDR3 extends over 12 amino acids.

This clonotype appeared a few times. The CDR3 spells CASSPGTLKNIQYF. The CDR3 bases are TGTGCCAGCAGTCCGGGAACCCTCAAAAACATTCAGTACTTC. The chain employs TRBV12-3 or TRBV12-4 and TRBJ2-4, with D possibly matching TRBD2 (5 bases). The length of the CDR3 is 14 residues. The V end lost 5 bases, the J end lost 3 bases, and 11 bases lay between the germline ends.

With respect to this clonotype: Germline is not matched at one junction end, which may reflect a read error. CDR3 in DNA: TGTGCCATCAGTAACCGGACTGAAGCTTCCTTT. Protein sequence: CAISNRTEASF. The chain employs TRBV10-3 and TRBJ1-1; no firm D call. CDR3 length equals 11 residues. CDR1 is ENHRY and CDR2 is SYGVKD in the germline V gene.

This clonotype turned up a few times. CDR3 sequence: CASSLGQAVNTEAFF. As DNA, the CDR3 is TGTGCCAGCAGCTTAGGACAGGCAGTGAACACTGAAGCTTTCTTT. The V call is TRBV7-9, the J call TRBJ1-1; D might be TRBD1 (6 bases). Germline values: CDR1 SEHNR, CDR2 FQNEAQ (reference sequence). V gave up 1 base and J gave up 0 bases, with 9 bases separating them. The CDR3 spans 15 residues.

The CDR3 is CSARDRIANTGELFF. CDR3 nucleotides: TGCAGTGCTAGAGATAGGATCGCGAACACCGGGGAGCTGTTTTTT. The chain joins TRBV20-1 to TRBJ2-2; D gene unclear. The CDR3 has 15 amino acids. Germline CDR1 DFQATT, CDR2 SNEGSKA (reference sequence). Between the trimmed V and J ends, which lost 0 bases and 0 bases, there was a span of 8 bases.

With respect to this clonotype: A read error is possible here, since a much larger clone lies one base away. The chain carries TRBV7-9 and TRBJ2-3; D may be TRBD1 or TRBD2 (5 bases each). The CDR3 sequence is 14 residues long. Germline V CDR1 and CDR2: SEHNR, FQNEAQ (reference sequence). CDR3: CASSLNRMGDMQYF. As DNA, the CDR3 is TGTGCCAGCAGCCTAAACCGAATGGGGGATATGCAGTATTTT.

This clonotype was detected ten times or more. The chain links TRBV6-1 to TRBJ2-1; 14 bases align to TRBD2. J lost 9 bases, V lost 5 bases, and 12 bases had no gene match. CDR1 MNHNS and CDR2 SASEGT come from the germline V gene. CDR3 length equals 17 residues. The CDR3: CASSLAGTSGGSSEQFF. The CDR3 nucleotides read TGTGCCAGCAGTTTAGCCGGGACTAGCGGGGGTTCCAGTGAGCAGTTCTTC.

This clonotype was counted ten times or more. The chain has TRBV30 and TRBJ2-7, with D perhaps TRBD1 (6 bases). The CDR3 extends over 13 amino acids. Per the germline V gene, CDR1 is GTSNPN and CDR2 is SVGIG (reference sequence). V dropped 4 bases and J dropped 0 bases, with 10 bases sitting between them. CDR3 in DNA: TGTGCCTGGAACAGGGCGTTCTCCTACGAGCAGTACTTC. Protein: CAWNRAFSYEQYF.

The rearrangement links TRBV15 to TRBJ2-7, with TRBD2 identical over 7 bases. Germline loops: CDR1 LNHNV, CDR2 YYDKDF (reference sequence). This CDR3 has 15 residues. The V and J ends lost 1 base and 6 bases, in that order; junction bases with no gene match: 9. The CDR3 nucleotides are TGTGCCACCAGCAGAGTTGGCGGGAGTAGCGGCGAGCAGTACTTC. It is translated as CATSRVGGSSGEQYF.

This clonotype was found many times. The chain is built from TRBV20-1 and TRBJ1-2; D ambiguous. The V gene lost 7 bases and the J gene lost 8 bases, with 11 bases spanning the gap. The CDR3 consists of 10 residues. Germline CDR1 DFQATT, CDR2 SNEGSKA (reference sequence). For the CDR3, the DNA is TGCAGTGTTCCGCAGTTCGGCTACACCTTC. This sequence encodes CSVPQFGYTF.

This clonotype was recorded many times. V usage is TRBV30 and J usage is TRBJ2-7; D is unclear. CDR1 and CDR2 from the germline V gene are GTSNPN and SVGIG (reference sequence). The length of the CDR3 is 12 residues. V was trimmed by 2 bases and J by 6 bases, leaving 11 bases between them. CDR3 in amino acids: CAWSKTPSEQYF. The CDR3 DNA sequence: TGTGCCTGGAGTAAAACCCCCTCCGAGCAGTACTTC.

At least ten counts were recorded for this clonotype. The chain has TRBV12-3 or TRBV12-4 and TRBJ2-7; 9 positions agree with TRBD1. The V segment lost 2 bases and the J segment 3 bases; nucleotides outside the gene matches: 5. This CDR3 is built from 15 residues. DNA of the CDR3: TGTGCCAGCAGTTTACGGGGACAGGGTTACTACGAGCAGTACTTC. Its protein product is CASSLRGQGYYEQYF.

The sample holds many counts of this clonotype. V is TRBV28 and J is TRBJ2-4, with D unresolved. From germline, CDR1 is MDHEN and CDR2 SYDVKM. The CDR3 extends over 15 amino acids. With 1 base removed from V and 0 bases from J, the gap between germline ends came to 7 bases. For the CDR3, the DNA is TGTGCCAGCAGTTTATATGGTATAGCCAAAAACATTCAGTACTTC. Amino acids: CASSLYGIAKNIQYF. Full variable domain (outside the CDR3, taken from reference TRBV28 and TRBJ2-4): DVKVTQSSRYLVKRTGEKVFLECVQDMDHENMFWYRQDPGLGLRLIYFSYDVKMKEKGDIPEGYSVSREKKERFSLILESASTNQTSMYLCASSLYGIAKNIQYFGAGTRLSVL.

This clonotype was counted at least ten times. The chain links TRBV5-1 to TRBJ2-7; 7 bases map to TRBD1. CDR3 length equals 15 residues. Looked up from germline, CDR1 is SGHRS and CDR2 is YFSETQ. Trimming removed 4 bases from V and 0 bases from J; junction bases left unmatched: 7. CDR3 amino acids: CASSVGQTSSYEQYF. CDR3 nucleotide sequence: TGCGCCAGCAGCGTGGGACAGACCAGCTCCTACGAGCAGTACTTC.

The gene calls are TRBV29-1 and TRBJ2-7; D not certain. Trimming cost V 4 bases and J 0 bases, with 7 bases left between them. The CDR3 extends over 12 amino acids. In germline, CDR1 is SQVTM, CDR2 ANQGSEA. In nucleotides, the CDR3 is TGCAGCGTTGCTACGGACTCCTACGAGCAGTACTTC. It translates to CSVATDSYEQYF.

In its sample, this clonotype was seen many times. This chain links TRBV28 with TRBJ1-4; D is possibly TRBD1 (5 bases). The CDR3 totals 15 residues. CDR1 MDHEN and CDR2 SYDVKM come from the germline V gene. Trimming removed 4 bases from V and 10 bases from J, with 19 bases in between. CDR3 in amino acids: CASSYPIRAGGKLFF. Written as DNA, the CDR3 is TGTGCCAGCAGTTACCCAATCCGAGCTGGGGGAAAACTGTTTTTT.

This clonotype was counted ten times or more. V and J are TRBV18 and TRBJ2-5, with 10 bases fitting TRBD2. The CDR3 totals 15 residues. In germline, CDR1 is KGHSH, CDR2 LQKENI. The V gene end was trimmed by 1 base and the J gene end by 5 bases; junction bases not matched to a gene: 4. CDR3 loop: CASSPQAGGGETQYF. The CDR3 bases are TGTGCCAGCTCACCACAAGCGGGAGGGGGCGAGACCCAGTACTTC.

This chain joins TRBV20-1 and TRBJ2-3; D possibly matches TRBD1 or TRBD2 (5 bases each). This CDR3 region has 13 residues. V was shortened by 3 bases and J by 1 base, with 8 bases between the two germline ends. From germline, CDR1 is DFQATT and CDR2 SNEGSKA (reference sequence). CDR3 protein: CSARGRGTDTQYF. The CDR3 region has the DNA TGCAGTGCTAGGGGGCGGGGCACAGATACGCAGTATTTT.

This clonotype was seen ten or more times. The J gene is TRBJ1-6, the V gene TRBV5-1; the D is unclear. V was pared by 0 bases and J by 0 bases, with 10 bases between. The V gene's germline CDR1 is SGHRS and CDR2 YFSETQ. The CDR3 spans 17 residues. CDR3 amino acids: CASSLEMASSYNSPLHF. CDR3 in DNA: TGCGCCAGCAGCTTGGAAATGGCTAGCTCCTATAATTCACCCCTCCACTTT.

A word on this clonotype: A much bigger clone sits one base away, suggesting this may be a read error. The CDR3 is CASSLMAYAQKQFF. In DNA, the CDR3 is TGTGCCAGCAGCTTAATGGCTTACGCTCAGAAGCAGTTCTTC. The chain uses TRBV11-2 and TRBJ2-1; D not certain. Trimming shortened V by 2 bases and J by 11 bases, and 16 bases separated the two germline ends. The CDR3 spans 14 residues. The germline V gene has CDR1 SGHAT and CDR2 FQNNGV.

This clonotype was detected only a few times. This sequence joins TRBV6-2 or TRBV6-3 and TRBJ2-7, with 9 bases fitting TRBD2. V lost 1 base and J lost 2; bases outside the gene matches: 3. Germline V gene sequence: CDR1 MNHEY, CDR2 SVGEGT. The CDR3 is 15 residues long. The CDR3 nucleotides are TGTGCCAGCAGTTACTTTCGGACTAGCGCCTACGAGCAGTACTTC. Translated, it gives CASSYFRTSAYEQYF.

This clonotype appeared a few times. The chain employs TRBV12-3 or TRBV12-4 and TRBJ2-1; D not certain. The V and J ends lost 3 bases and 3 bases respectively, with 9 bases between them. CDR3 length: 14 residues. The CDR3 bases are TGTGCCAGCAGTTTTGGCTACGACTACAATGAGCAGTTCTTC. Residues: CASSFGYDYNEQFF.

This clonotype was detected ten times or more. The gene calls are TRBV27 and TRBJ1-2; TRBD1 matches at 9 bases. With V trimmed by 0 bases and J by 10 bases, 12 bases remained unmatched. CDR1 is MNHEY and CDR2 is SMNVEV in the germline V gene (reference sequence). The CDR3 loop spans 16 amino acids. This CDR3 is CASSLSGTGPFFVYTF. The CDR3 DNA follows: TGTGCCAGCAGTTTATCTGGGACAGGGCCCTTTTTTGTCTACACCTTC.